Each of the 15 T cell receptor beta chains below was sequenced from the same sample in a study of glioma-infiltrating T cells. Using RNA template, CDR3s of TCR alpha and beta were amplified with iRepertoire arm-PCR. Each CDR3 protein gets one entry after TCRdb re-called the multiplex PCR reads with MiXCR. The sample lists about 400,000 distinct CDR3 sequences, about 40% seen once, with about 11% in the top ten. The sample consisted of glioma tissue, nonneoplastic brain tissue, or PBMCs (not recorded which). The receptors originated from a human donor with low-grade glioma or glioblastoma, undergoing nonglioma brain surgery, or in good health (not recorded which).

Turning to this clonotype: A much larger clone is a single base away; this may be a read error. The chain uses TRBV20-1 and TRBJ2-1, with D tentatively TRBD2 (6 bases). The CDR3 runs to 14 residues. Germline CDR1 is DFQATT and CDR2 is SNEGSKA (reference sequence). The CDR3 DNA is TGCAGTGCTAGAGATTTCGGGGGAGTAGATGAGCAGCTCTTC. It codes for CSARDFGGVDEQLF.

In the case of this clonotype: At one of its ends the junction is not consistent with the germline gene, which may arise from a read error. This chain joins TRBV7-3 and TRBJ2-5, with D perhaps TRBD1 or TRBD2 (6 bases each). Germline CDR1 SGHTA, CDR2 FQGTGA. The CDR3 runs 14 residues. DNA of the CDR3: TGTGCCAGCAGCAAAAATGGGGGCGGGGAGACCCAGTGCTTC. Protein product: CASSKNGGGETQCF. The full variable domain, completed using reference TRBV7-3 and TRBJ2-5, is GAGVSQTPSNKVTEKGKYVELRCDPISGHTALYWYRQSLGQGPEFLIYFQGTGAADDSGLPNDRFFAVRPEGSVSTLKIQRTERGDSAVYLCASSKNGGGETQCFGPGTRLLVL.

This clonotype showed up many times. This chain uses TRBV20-1 with TRBJ2-5, with TRBD2 identical over 8 bases. CDR3 length: 16 amino acids. J gave up 5 bases and V 4 bases, and 15 bases lay outside the gene matches. Looked up from germline, CDR1 is DFQATT and CDR2 is SNEGSKA (reference sequence). CDR3 in amino acids: CSAKSPSGRADETQYF. CDR3 bases: TGCAGTGCTAAATCTCCCTCCGGGAGGGCCGATGAGACCCAGTACTTC.

This clonotype was counted between two and nine times. V and J are TRBV7-8 and TRBJ2-6, with 10 bases identical to TRBD1. Germline V gene sequence: CDR1 SGHVS, CDR2 FQNEAQ. This CDR3 contains 17 residues. The V gene end was trimmed by 3 bases and the J gene end by 2 bases; junction bases not matched to a gene: 4. The CDR3 DNA is TGTGCCAGCAGCTTCCGGGACAGGGGTACTGGGGCCAACGTCCTGACTTTC. The encoded protein is CASSFRDRGTGANVLTF. Together with reference TRBV7-8 and TRBJ2-6, the CDR3 gives the full variable domain: GAGVSQSPRYKVAKRGQDVALRCDPISGHVSLFWYQQALGQGPEFLTYFQNEAQLDKSGLPSDRFFAERPEGSVSTLKIQRTQQEDSAVYLCASSFRDRGTGANVLTFGAGSRLTVL.

About this clonotype: An end of the junction differs from the germline gene, which may be a read error. This chain joins TRBV18 and TRBJ2-7, with D possibly matching TRBD2 (6 bases). Looked up from germline, CDR1 is KGHSH and CDR2 is LQKENI. The CDR3 totals 15 residues. The CDR3 nucleotides read TGTGCCAGCTCACCCCGGACAACTAGCTCCTACCAGCAGTACTTC. This encodes CASSPRTTSSYQQYF. Variable domain in full (rest from reference TRBV18 and TRBJ2-7): NAGVMQNPRHLVRRRGQEARLRCSPMKGHSHVYWYRQLPEEGLKFMVYLQKENIIDESGMPKERFSAEFPKEGPSILRIQQVVRGDSAAYFCASSPRTTSSYQQYFGPGTRLTVT.

The V and J genes are TRBV20-1 and TRBJ2-5, with D hard to call. Germline V gives CDR1 DFQATT, CDR2 SNEGSKA (reference sequence). Trimming stripped 4 bases from V and 5 bases from J, with 8 bases between. CDR3 length: 11 residues. DNA for the CDR3: TGCAGTGCTATTTTCCCGGAGACCCAGTACTTC. Amino acids: CSAIFPETQYF.

Turning to this clonotype: This may arise from a read error, as a much more abundant clone is one base away. The chain carries TRBV20-1 and TRBJ2-7; 8 positions agree with TRBD2. The germline CDR1 and CDR2 sequences are DFQATT and SNEGSKA (reference sequence). CDR3 length equals 16 residues. CDR3 bases: TGCGGTGCTAACCCTTTTGAAGCGGGAGAGCACTACGAGCAGTACTTC. It yields the protein CGANPFEAGEHYEQYF.

The count of this clonotype is one. A much more abundant neighbour one base away suggests this may be a read error. The chain is built from TRBV27 and TRBJ2-3, with 8 nucleotides matching TRBD1. The V gene end was trimmed by 5 bases and the J gene end by 7 bases; junction bases not matched to a gene: 8. Germline V lookup: CDR1 MNHEY, CDR2 SMNVEV (reference sequence). The CDR3 is 14 amino acids. The CDR3 region has the DNA TGTGCCAGCAGTATTCGACAGGGGAGATATACGCAGTATTTT. Translating it yields CASSIRQGRYTQYF.

On this clonotype itself: One end of the junction varies from germline; a read error may be responsible. The V call is TRBV28, the J call TRBJ2-1, with TRBD2 identical over 12 bases. The CDR3 contains 16 residues. Per germline, CDR1 MDHEN and CDR2 SYDVKM. DNA for the CDR3: TGCGCCAGCAGCCCGGCCTCTAGCGGGAGGGTCTATGAGCAGTTCTTC. Protein product: CASSPASSGRVYEQFF.

This clonotype was counted many times. The CDR3 loop is CSARGTGGDTEAFF. The DNA for the CDR3 is TGCAGTGCTAGAGGGACAGGGGGGGATACTGAAGCTTTCTTT. This chain uses TRBV20-1 with TRBJ1-1; 10 nucleotides match TRBD1. Germline V gene lookup returns CDR1 DFQATT and CDR2 SNEGSKA (reference sequence). After removal of 1 base from V and 5 bases from J, the junction contained 4 bases not matched to a gene. The CDR3 loop spans 14 amino acids.

Worth noting for this clonotype: With a much larger clone just one base away, this may be a read error. The V call is TRBV7-2, the J call TRBJ2-7; tentative D call: TRBD2 (6 bases). This CDR3 has 14 amino acids. Looked up from germline, CDR1 is SGHTA and CDR2 is FQGNSA. CDR3 nucleotide sequence: TGTGCCGGCAGATCTAGCGCTTCCTCCTACGAGCAGTACTTC. Its translation: CAGRSSASSYEQYF.

This clonotype was observed once. The CDR3 is CASSLGTSGMNKQFF. The CDR3 DNA reads as TGTGCCAGCAGCTTAGGGACTAGCGGGATGAATAAGCAGTTCTTC. The V call is TRBV28, the J call TRBJ2-1; TRBD2 matches 13 bases. Germline V gene data show CDR1 as MDHEN and CDR2 as SYDVKM. V lost 6 bases, J lost 11 bases, and 10 bases stayed unmatched. The CDR3 length is 15 residues.

In this sample, this clonotype turned up a few times. V usage is TRBV20-1 and J usage is TRBJ2-5; unclear D gene. Germline values: CDR1 DFQATT, CDR2 SNEGSKA (reference sequence). The CDR3 is 13 residues long. V was pared by 1 base and J by 2 bases, with 8 bases between. CDR3 DNA: TGCAGTGCTAGAGTTTCGGTTCAAGAGACCCAGTACTTC. Protein: CSARVSVQETQYF.

The chain links TRBV3-1 to TRBJ2-1; tentative D call: TRBD2 (5 bases). CDR3 length equals 14 residues. The germline V and J ends were trimmed by 1 base and 9 bases, with 13 bases remaining between them. Per germline, CDR1 LGHDT and CDR2 YNNKEL (reference sequence). The DNA for the CDR3 is TGTGCCAGCAGCCAAGCACTAGGTTATACTGAGCAGTTCTTC. Protein: CASSQALGYTEQFF.

This clonotype was found once. Just one base apart from a much larger clone, this may be a read error. The rearrangement links TRBV15 to TRBJ2-3, with TRBD1 matching over 8 bases. Germline V gives CDR1 LNHNV, CDR2 YYDKDF (reference sequence). This CDR3 contains 14 residues. CDR3 residues: CATKAQGGTGTQYF. The CDR3 bases are TGTGCCACCAAGGCCCAAGGGGGGACAGGTACGCAGTATTTT.